The present entry profiles one T cell receptor beta chain with its context. Its antigen remains unidentified. This CDR3 has 14 residues. From germline, CDR1 is SGHTA and CDR2 FQGNSA. Trimming pared 3 bases from V and 3 bases from J, leaving 11 bases between. This sample is drawn from a study of cytomegalovirus exposure and HLA in healthy donors. Study-wide results and limits: It was reported that the classifier diagnosed cytomegalovirus status with high specificity and sensitivity in both the original and validation cohorts. Researchers reported in a later analysis that common viral pathogens appeared linked to several top clusters.

The primer mix had 60 Vbeta and 13 Jbeta primers. Libraries were prepared by immunoSEQ multiplex PCR; TCRdb keeps only in-frame clonotypes and omits some of them. The sample yields approximately 180,000 clones, around 80% seen once. The chain joins TRBV7-2 to TRBJ1-2; no definite D call. Sequencing was performed on PBMCs. The receptor was isolated from a woman aged 55-69 years in good health and CMV-seropositive. This CDR3 reads CASSFEGAYYGYTF. DNA for the CDR3: TGTGCCAGCAGCTTTGAGGGTGCTTACTATGGCTACACCTTC.